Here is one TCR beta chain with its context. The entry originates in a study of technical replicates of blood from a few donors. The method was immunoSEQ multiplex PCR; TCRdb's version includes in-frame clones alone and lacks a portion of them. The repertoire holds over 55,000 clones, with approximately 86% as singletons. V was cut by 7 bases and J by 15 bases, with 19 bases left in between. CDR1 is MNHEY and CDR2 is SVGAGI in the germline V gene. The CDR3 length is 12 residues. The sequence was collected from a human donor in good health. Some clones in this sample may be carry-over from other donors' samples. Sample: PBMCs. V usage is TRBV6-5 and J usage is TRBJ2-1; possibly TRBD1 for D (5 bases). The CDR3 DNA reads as TGTGCCAGCACCAATAAGGCAGGGATACGGTTCTTC. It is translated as CASTNKAGIRFF.